This T cell receptor (beta chain) was observed in a study of Ad26.COV2.S vaccination and SARS-CoV-2 variants. Background on the study: Donor was assigned to the Ad26.COV2.S arm of trial COV1001. By the intramuscular route, Ad26.COV2.S was given once, or twice 56 days apart.

The treatment was: roughly 19 received Ad26.COV2.S at low or high dose, single or two shots; 5 received placebo; per-sample allocation not given. Collection of samples fell on day 63 after the first vaccine or placebo injection. Notes on this clone: The antigen is not known.

With 7 bases removed from V and 8 bases from J, the gap between germline ends came to 11 bases. Germline V CDR1 and CDR2: SQVTM, ANQGSEA. CDR3 length: 11 residues. Study-level points and caveats: Substantial breadth was reported for post-vaccination spike-specific CD8+ and CD4+ T cells. Vaccine and placebo groups showed comparable non-spike TCR breadth.

Sequencing used immunoSEQ multiplex PCR; TCRdb keeps in-frame clones, though not all of them. Here the sample spans 400,000 to 500,000 clones, roughly 90% being singletons. This TCR was recovered from a person between 18 and 60 years old who received the Ad26.COV2.S COVID-19 vaccine or a placebo. The source material was peripheral blood, sampled in a trial of Ad26.COV2.S vaccine versus placebo. The chain is built from TRBV29-1 and TRBJ1-4; D ambiguous. CDR3 residues: CSAGGEEKLFF. CDR3 DNA sequence: TGCAGCGCTGGTGGGGAAGAAAAACTGTTTTTT.